This T cell receptor (beta chain) was captured by sequencing in a study of OX40 agonist ivuxolimab in advanced cancers. Study-wide results and limits: Low clonal expansion, among the lowest seen, marked partial responders at 0.1-3.0 mg/kg.

As regards this clone: Its antigen is not identified.

The CDR3 covers 13 residues. V shed 4 bases and J shed 6 bases, with 12 bases lying between them. Looked up from germline, CDR1 is GTSNPN and CDR2 is SVGIG (reference sequence). TCRdb keeps only in-frame clones here, not all; method: immunoSEQ multiplex PCR. The repertoire holds approximately 100,000 clones, with less than 95% as singletons. This clonotype was sampled from an adult with an advanced solid tumor such as melanoma, head and neck, liver or kidney cancer. The material was CD4+ or CD8+ T cells sorted from blood, obtained in a trial of the OX40 agonist ivuxolimab. The J gene is TRBJ2-2, the V gene TRBV30; tentatively, D is TRBD1 (7 bases). This CDR3 reads CAWTGRGAGELFF. CDR3 bases: TGTGCCTGGACGGGCAGGGGGGCCGGGGAGCTGTTTTTT.